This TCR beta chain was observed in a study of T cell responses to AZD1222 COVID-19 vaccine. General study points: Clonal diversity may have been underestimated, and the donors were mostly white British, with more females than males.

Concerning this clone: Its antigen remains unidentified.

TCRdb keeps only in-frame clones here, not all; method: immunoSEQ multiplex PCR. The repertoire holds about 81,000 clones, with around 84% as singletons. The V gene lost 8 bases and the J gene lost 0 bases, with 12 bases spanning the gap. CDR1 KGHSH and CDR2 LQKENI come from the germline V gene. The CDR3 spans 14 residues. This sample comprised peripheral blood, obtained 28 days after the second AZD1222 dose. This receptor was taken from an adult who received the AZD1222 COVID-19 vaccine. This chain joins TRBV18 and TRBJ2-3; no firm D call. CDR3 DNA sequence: TGTGCCAGCGGCCTGGGTACTAGCACAGATACGCAGTATTTT. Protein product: CASGLGTSTDTQYF.